This entry lists 30 T cell receptor beta chains sequenced from one sample in a study of cytomegalovirus exposure and HLA in healthy donors. Use of 60 Vbeta and 13 Jbeta primers characterized the PCR. Using immunoSEQ multiplex PCR, the repertoire was profiled, and TCRdb retains in-frame clones only, with some absent. Of 140,000 to 150,000 clones in the sample, about 75% were seen once. The sample taken for sequencing was PBMCs. Receptors originate from a man aged 25 to 45 in good health and CMV-seronegative.

The chain recombines TRBV28 with TRBJ2-1; 8 bases are a match to TRBD2. The germline V gene encodes CDR1 MDHEN and CDR2 SYDVKM. With 2 bases clipped from V and 8 bases from J, the junction kept 5 bases outside the gene matches. The CDR3 length is 14 residues. CDR3 loop: CASSLGLAADEQFF. In DNA form, the CDR3 reads TGTGCCAGCAGTTTAGGACTAGCTGCCGATGAGCAGTTCTTC.

The chain combines TRBV4-1 with TRBJ2-1, with 12 bases fitting TRBD2. The germline gives CDR1 MGHRA, CDR2 YSYEKL. This CDR3 region has 17 residues. Losses at the gene ends were 1 base for V and 8 bases for J; bases not matched to a gene: 9. CDR3 DNA sequence: TGCGCCAGCAGCCAAGTGGCTAGCGGGGGGGTAGTGTATGAGCAGTTCTTC. This translates into CASSQVASGGVVYEQFF.

This chain links TRBV4-2 with TRBJ1-1; D is uncertain. The V gene lost 0 bases and the J gene lost 3 bases, with 8 bases spanning the gap. This CDR3 has 14 amino acids. CDR1 LGHNA and CDR2 YNFKEQ come from the germline V gene. Here the CDR3 reads CASSQEEADTEAFF. CDR3 sequence (DNA): TGTGCCAGCAGCCAAGAAGAGGCAGACACTGAAGCTTTCTTT.

The CDR3 sequence: CASSSSSGAINTGELFF. CDR3 bases: TGTGCCAGCTCATCATCTAGCGGGGCGATTAACACCGGGGAGCTGTTTTTT. The rearrangement links TRBV18 to TRBJ2-2; 9 nucleotides line up with TRBD2. The V gene's germline CDR1 is KGHSH and CDR2 LQKENI. This CDR3 is built from 17 residues. With V trimmed by 5 bases and J by 2 bases, 9 bases remained unmatched.

For the CDR3, the DNA is TGTGCCAGCAGTGCCCAGGGTGCAACTAATGAAAAACTGTTTTTT. Its protein product is CASSAQGATNEKLFF. The rearrangement links TRBV2 to TRBJ1-4, with D maybe TRBD1 (5 bases). The CDR3 sequence is 15 residues long. V lost 4 bases, J lost 0 bases, and 9 bases lay in between. Per the germline V gene, CDR1 is SNHLY and CDR2 is FYNNEI.

This chain links TRBV27 with TRBJ2-1; TRBD2 aligns across 7 bases. Germline CDR1 and CDR2: MNHEY and SMNVEV (reference sequence). V lost 4 bases and J lost 5; bases outside the gene matches: 14. There are 17 residues in the CDR3. The CDR3 reads CASSSGSGRGFHNEQFF. The CDR3 coding sequence is TGTGCCAGCAGTTCGGGGTCGGGGCGGGGGTTCCACAATGAGCAGTTCTTC.

V gene TRBV6-5 combines with J gene TRBJ1-2; 8 bases are shared with TRBD1. Germline V lookup: CDR1 MNHEY, CDR2 SVGAGI. This CDR3 has 15 residues. The V segment lost 5 bases and the J segment 2 bases; nucleotides outside the gene matches: 7. The CDR3 nucleotides are TGTGCCAGCAGTCCCAAGCGGACAGGGAACTATGGCTACACCTTC. It is translated as CASSPKRTGNYGYTF.

V and J are TRBV5-1 and TRBJ1-1, with D possibly matching TRBD1 (6 bases). Germline lookup yields CDR1 SGHRS and CDR2 YFSETQ. The CDR3 totals 13 residues. Trimming removed 4 bases at V and 7 bases at J, with 14 bases between. The DNA for the CDR3 is TGCGCCAGCAGCGCGGACAGCCAGTATGAAGCTTTCTTT. Translation gives CASSADSQYEAFF. The whole variable domain, filled in from reference TRBV5-1 and TRBJ1-1, reads KAGVTQTPRYLIKTRGQQVTLSCSPISGHRSVSWYQQTPGQGLQFLFEYFSETQRNKGNFPGRFSGRQFSNSRSEMNVSTLELGDSALYLCASSADSQYEAFFGQGTRLTVV.

The J gene is TRBJ2-5, the V gene TRBV2; 9 bases are a match to TRBD1. The CDR3 extends over 14 amino acids. The J segment lost 3 bases and the V segment lost 4 bases, leaving 3 bases of the junction unmatched. In germline, CDR1 is SNHLY, CDR2 FYNNEI. CDR3 DNA: TGTGCCAGCAGTGTCGACAGGGGGGAAGAGACCCAGTACTTC. Protein product: CASSVDRGEETQYF.

This clone was detected a few times. The genes are TRBV5-1 and TRBJ2-7; 12 bases align to TRBD1. Germline trimming cut 3 bases from V and 5 bases from J; bases unmatched to any gene: 6. This CDR3 has 15 amino acids. Germline assignment: CDR1 SGHRS and CDR2 YFSETQ. The DNA of the CDR3 is TGCGCCAGCAGCTCCTCCGGGACAGGGGGCGACGAGCAGTACTTC. Amino acids: CASSSSGTGGDEQYF.

J is TRBJ2-7 and V is TRBV6-5; 7 positions agree with TRBD1. CDR3 length: 13 residues. Germline assignment: CDR1 MNHEY and CDR2 SVGAGI. Losses at the gene ends were 8 bases for V and 3 bases for J; bases not matched to a gene: 7. Written as DNA, the CDR3 is TGTGCCAGCCGCCGGGGACAGAACTACGAGCAGTACTTC. Translation: CASRRGQNYEQYF.

The CDR3, as DNA: TGTGCCAGTAGTATAACCTCGGGACAGGGGAAGTCAGGCACTGAAGCTTTCTTT. As protein: CASSITSGQGKSGTEAFF. The V gene is TRBV19, the J gene TRBJ1-1, with TRBD1 matching 10 bases. The CDR3 has 18 residues. Germline V gives CDR1 LNHDA, CDR2 SQIVND (reference sequence). J was trimmed by 4 bases and V by 2 bases; bases with no gene match: 13.

This clone was seen only a few times. The chain combines TRBV6-5 with TRBJ1-1, with 7 positions matching TRBD1. CDR1 and CDR2 (germline): MNHEY, SVGAGI. The CDR3 totals 13 residues. V shed 6 bases, J shed 2 bases, and the junction held 3 bases outside the gene matches. The CDR3, as DNA: TGTGCCAGCAGGGGACAGTTTAACACTGAAGCTTTCTTT. Translating it yields CASRGQFNTEAFF.

V is TRBV5-1 and J is TRBJ1-1, with a weak D call TRBD1 (5 bases). V lost 7 bases and J 0 bases, leaving 13 bases between the germline ends. This CDR3 region has 14 residues. Germline CDR1 is SGHRS and CDR2 is YFSETQ. CDR3 residues: CASCPGQMNTEAFF. In nucleotides, the CDR3 is TGCGCCAGCTGTCCCGGACAAATGAACACTGAAGCTTTCTTT.

V is TRBV6-5 and J is TRBJ1-1, with D unresolved. The CDR3 is 13 amino acids. V gave up 4 bases and J gave up 0 bases, with 6 bases separating them. Germline lookup yields CDR1 MNHEY and CDR2 SVGAGI. Written as DNA, the CDR3 is TGTGCCAGCAGTTCTTATATGAACACTGAAGCTTTCTTT. It translates to CASSSYMNTEAFF.

V is TRBV27 and J is TRBJ2-5; 7 nucleotides line up with TRBD2. Germline V gene data show CDR1 as MNHEY and CDR2 as SMNVEV (reference sequence). J gave up 2 bases and V 3 bases, and 9 bases lay outside the gene matches. CDR3 length: 16 residues. Here the CDR3 reads CASSFGRGSLQETQYF. As DNA, the CDR3 is TGTGCCAGCAGTTTCGGGCGGGGGTCTCTACAAGAGACCCAGTACTTC.

The chain has TRBV28 and TRBJ1-3; D gene ambiguous. This CDR3 is 12 amino acids long. CDR1 and CDR2 from the germline V gene are MDHEN and SYDVKM. The V and J ends lost 7 bases and 4 bases respectively, with 8 bases between them. The CDR3 DNA reads TGTGCCAGCACCTTTGTGGGAAACACCATATATTTT. It specifies CASTFVGNTIYF.

The V gene is TRBV19, the J gene TRBJ1-5; 7 bases agree with TRBD1. The germline V gene encodes CDR1 LNHDA and CDR2 SQIVND (reference sequence). The CDR3 is 16 amino acids. The V gene end was trimmed by 5 bases and the J gene end by 4 bases; junction bases not matched to a gene: 11. The CDR3 DNA is TGTGCCAGTAGTCTACCTCCGGGACAGAGTAATCAGCCCCAGCATTTT. It codes for CASSLPPGQSNQPQHF. The full variable domain, its missing parts supplied by reference TRBV19 and TRBJ1-5, is DGGITQSPKYLFRKEGQNVTLSCEQNLNHDAMYWYRQDPGQGLRLIYYSQIVNDFQKGDIAEGYSVSREKKESFPLTVTSAQKNPTAFYLCASSLPPGQSNQPQHFGDGTRLSIL.

The V and J genes are TRBV4-2 and TRBJ1-5; TRBD1 is a possible D gene (5 bases). The CDR3 loop spans 18 amino acids. CDR1 is LGHNA, CDR2 YNFKEQ, per germline. V was trimmed by 2 bases and J by 3 bases, leaving 20 bases between them. The chain's CDR3 is CASSQTPPRQNHNQPQHF. The CDR3 region has the DNA TGTGCCAGCAGCCAAACCCCCCCCCGACAGAATCACAATCAGCCCCAGCATTTT.

V gene TRBV27 combines with J gene TRBJ1-4, with 10 bases identical to TRBD1. The germline gives CDR1 MNHEY, CDR2 SMNVEV (reference sequence). The CDR3 sequence is 18 residues long. V trimming: 8 bases; J trimming: 8 bases; junction bases outside the gene matches: 20. CDR3 bases: TGTGCCAGCGGAAACCTCTTGACAGGGGGCCTTTCTGGGGAAAAACTGTTTTTT. This codes for CASGNLLTGGLSGEKLFF.

The V call is TRBV9, the J call TRBJ2-1; 11 positions agree with TRBD2. The V gene end was trimmed by 3 bases and the J gene end by 9 bases; junction bases not matched to a gene: 14. The CDR3 extends over 17 amino acids. Germline V gene data show CDR1 as SGDLS and CDR2 as YYNGEE. The CDR3 coding sequence is TGTGCCAGCAGCGGCCTCACTAGCGGGGGAGGTGGCGCTGAGCAGTTCTTC. It codes for CASSGLTSGGGGAEQFF. The full variable domain, with the rest looked up from reference TRBV9 and TRBJ2-1, is DSGVTQTPKHLITATGQRVTLRCSPRSGDLSVYWYQQSLDQGLQFLIQYYNGEERAKGNILERFSAQQFPDLHSELNLSSLELGDSALYFCASSGLTSGGGGAEQFFGPGTRLTVL.

The chain links TRBV19 to TRBJ1-5, with D tentatively TRBD1 (5 bases). The length of the CDR3 is 14 residues. CDR1 LNHDA and CDR2 SQIVND come from the germline V gene (reference sequence). Trimming pared 10 bases from V and 7 bases from J, leaving 20 bases between. This chain's CDR3 is CATQGPYPGQPQHF. DNA of the CDR3: TGTGCCACCCAGGGCCCTTACCCTGGACAGCCCCAGCATTTT. The entire variable domain, with the rest obtained from reference TRBV19 and TRBJ1-5, is as follows: DGGITQSPKYLFRKEGQNVTLSCEQNLNHDAMYWYRQDPGQGLRLIYYSQIVNDFQKGDIAEGYSVSREKKESFPLTVTSAQKNPTAFYLCATQGPYPGQPQHFGDGTRLSIL.

This clone was counted a few times. The rearrangement links TRBV6-5 to TRBJ2-1; 11 bases fit TRBD1. CDR1 is MNHEY, CDR2 SVGAGI, per germline. The V segment lost 4 bases and the J segment 8 bases; nucleotides outside the gene matches: 7. CDR3 length: 15 amino acids. The CDR3 DNA sequence: TGTGCCAGCAGTTTCCGGGACAGGGGGTTCGATGAGCAGTTCTTC. Its translation: CASSFRDRGFDEQFF.

The chain has TRBV7-2 and TRBJ2-3; TRBD2 might be the D (7 bases). V lost 6 bases and J 5 bases, leaving 18 bases between the germline ends. This CDR3 has 15 residues. Germline CDR1 reads SGHTA; CDR2 reads FQGNSA. CDR3 amino acids: CASSWGGGAEDTQYF. The CDR3 DNA sequence: TGTGCCAGCAGTTGGGGGGGCGGGGCGGAAGATACGCAGTATTTT.

The rearrangement uses TRBV5-1 and TRBJ2-5, with D possibly being TRBD1 (6 bases). V was cut by 6 bases and J by 0 bases, with 12 bases left in between. CDR3 length: 14 amino acids. CDR1 is SGHRS, CDR2 YFSETQ, per germline. CDR3 DNA sequence: TGCGCCAGCAACCTTCAGGGGTACCAAGAGACCCAGTACTTC. The encoded protein is CASNLQGYQETQYF.

In the case of this clone: Sequence at one end of the junction differs from germline and may be a read error. This sequence joins TRBV7-7 and TRBJ2-3; D may be TRBD1 (6 bases). The germline V gene has CDR1 SSHAT and CDR2 FNYEAQ (reference sequence). The CDR3 is made up of 15 amino acids. The CDR3 nucleotides read TGTGCTAGCAGCTTGGGGGCAGGGGTTAAAGATACGCAGTATTTT. Its translation: CASSLGAGVKDTQYF.

Details on this clone: At one boundary the junction diverges from the germline segment, which might be a read error. The chain combines TRBV5-1 with TRBJ2-4, with no clear D. This CDR3 has 13 amino acids. In germline, CDR1 is SGHRS, CDR2 YFSETQ. This chain's CDR3 is CASSLAFENSQYF. Here the CDR3 DNA reads TGCGCCAGCAGCTTGGCATTTGAAAACAGTCAGTACTTC.

The DNA for the CDR3 is TGTGCCACCCGACAGGGGAACAATGAGCAGTTCTTC. Translated, it gives CATRQGNNEQFF. This chain connects TRBV27 to TRBJ2-1, with 8 positions matching TRBD1. Per the germline V gene, CDR1 is MNHEY and CDR2 is SMNVEV (reference sequence). The CDR3 totals 12 residues. With V trimmed by 10 bases and J by 5 bases, 4 bases remained unmatched.

The gene calls are TRBV2 and TRBJ2-7, with TRBD1 matching 7 bases. Germline lookup yields CDR1 SNHLY and CDR2 FYNNEI. V shed 5 bases and J 0 bases; nucleotides not matched to a gene: 10. CDR3 length: 16 residues. CDR3 coding DNA: TGTGCCAGCAGTCCCTTGGGGACAGTTAGCTCCTACGAGCAGTACTTC. Translating it yields CASSPLGTVSSYEQYF.

The V call is TRBV6-1, the J call TRBJ2-5; 8 nucleotides align to TRBD1. The CDR3 is 14 residues long. Germline lookup yields CDR1 MNHNS and CDR2 SASEGT. V was pared by 7 bases and J by 3 bases, with 7 bases of the junction left unmatched. CDR3: CASTRSTGEETQYF. Here the CDR3 DNA reads TGTGCCAGCACTCGATCGACAGGGGAAGAGACCCAGTACTTC.